The sequence of this T cell receptor beta chain was determined in a study of blood T cell repertoires in COVID-19. In the study overall: Both acute and convalescent COVID-19 samples were obtained from the United States, Italy and Spain. From T cells, B-cell-depleted T cells, or PBMCs came the material, which was cDNA or gDNA.

In this sample, this clone turned up a few times. The identical CDR3 is also encoded by other nucleotide sequences in the sample. Per the authors' pipeline: By means of reference gene primer amplification, nucleated cell counts were estimated. Produced via immunoSEQ multiplex PCR; TCRdb's table is partial and in-frame only. V, J and clone size are those of that table, while D and trimming were read from the DNA. The sample contains some 45,000 clones, approximately 80% of which appear only once. Material for sequencing was peripheral blood. The receptor's source is a man in his 70s with acute or convalescent COVID-19.

DNA for the CDR3: TGCGCCAGCAGCCAAGATCTTGCGGGGAGAGATACGCAGTATTTT. It yields the protein CASSQDLAGRDTQYF. The rearrangement uses TRBV4-3 and TRBJ2-3, with D perhaps matching TRBD2 (6 bases). The germline V gene has CDR1 LGHNA and CDR2 YSLEER. Trimming took off 0 bases at V and 5 bases at J, with 12 bases between the two ends. CDR3 length: 15 residues.